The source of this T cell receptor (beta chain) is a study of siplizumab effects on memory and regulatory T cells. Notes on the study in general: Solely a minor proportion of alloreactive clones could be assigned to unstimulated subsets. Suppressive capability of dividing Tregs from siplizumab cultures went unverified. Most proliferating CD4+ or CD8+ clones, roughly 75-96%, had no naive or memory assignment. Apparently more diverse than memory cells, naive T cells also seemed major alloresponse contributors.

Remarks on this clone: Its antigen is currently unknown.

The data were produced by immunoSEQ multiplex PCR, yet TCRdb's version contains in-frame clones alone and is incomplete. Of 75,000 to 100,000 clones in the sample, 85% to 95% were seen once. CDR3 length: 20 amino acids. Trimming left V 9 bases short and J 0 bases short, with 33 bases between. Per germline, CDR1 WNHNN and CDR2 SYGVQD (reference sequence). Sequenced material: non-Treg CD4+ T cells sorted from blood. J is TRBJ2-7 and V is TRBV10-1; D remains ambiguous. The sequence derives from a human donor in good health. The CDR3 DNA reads TGCGCCAGTCCAACAGTATACATCAAGAAGACCCACTCTCTCTCCTACGAGCAGTACTTC. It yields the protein CASPTVYIKKTHSLSYEQYF.